This TCR beta chain was sequenced in a study of shared clonotypes between healthy human individuals. The assay was immunoSEQ multiplex PCR, and TCRdb's table has in-frame clones only and misses some. Here the sample spans roughly 2.2 million clones, roughly 93% being singletons. Study-wide findings and caveats: Among the subsets, naive ones generally showed larger estimated richness than memory ones. At large depth, rarefaction still showed sorted-subset sequencing to be incomplete.

Comments on this clone: Its target is unknown.

Germline V gene data show CDR1 as MNHEY and CDR2 as SVGAGI. The CDR3 sequence is 13 residues long. V was clipped by 4 bases and J by 4 bases; unmatched bases: 3. This TCR was sampled from a man aged 18 to 30 in good health. Some clones in this sample may be carry-over from other donors' samples. This chain connects TRBV6-5 to TRBJ1-1, with 7 bases fitting TRBD1. Sample: naive CD4+ T cells from PBMCs. This sample's subset: CD45RA+ positively selected. CDR3 coding DNA: TGTGCCAGCAGTTCGCGGACAGGCACTGAAGCTTTCTTT. This gives the protein CASSSRTGTEAFF.